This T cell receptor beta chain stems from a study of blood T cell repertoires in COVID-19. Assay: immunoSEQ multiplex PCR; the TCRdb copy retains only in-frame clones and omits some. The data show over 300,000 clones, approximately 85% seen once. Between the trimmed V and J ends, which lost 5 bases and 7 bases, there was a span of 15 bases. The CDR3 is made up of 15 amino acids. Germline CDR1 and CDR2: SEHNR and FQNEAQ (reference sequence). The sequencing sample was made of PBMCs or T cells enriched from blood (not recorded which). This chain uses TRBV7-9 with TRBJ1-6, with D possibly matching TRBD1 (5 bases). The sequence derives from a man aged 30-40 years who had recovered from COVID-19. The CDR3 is CASSRAWTLNSPLHF. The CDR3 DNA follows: TGTGCCAGCAGCCGGGCTTGGACATTAAATTCACCCCTCCACTTT.